This passage covers 30 T cell receptor beta chains from one sample sequenced in a study of CD8 T cells in ankylosing spondylitis. Study-wide results and limits: Characteristic, it appeared, of ankylosing spondylitis blood was a TCR beta motif of roughly 8 highly homologous variants.

TCRdb reprocessed the 5' RACE reads with MiXCR, giving one entry per CDR3 protein. The sample holds over 600,000 distinct CDR3 sequences, 19% seen once. What these receptors recognize is not known. Sample: blood, either unsorted or a sorted T cell fraction (not recorded which). Source of these receptors: a male donor with ankylosing spondylitis.

V is TRBV7-8 and J is TRBJ1-5, with TRBD1 matching 7 bases. Germline CDR1 is SGHVS and CDR2 is FQNEAQ. Trimming cost V 4 bases and J 1 base; bases outside gene matches: 4. The CDR3 contains 15 residues. CDR3 region: CASSSLQGSNQPQHF. In DNA, the CDR3 is TGTGCCAGCAGCTCTCTACAGGGGAGCAATCAGCCCCAGCATTTT.

A few counts support this clonotype. The chain couples TRBV29-1 to TRBJ2-7; no clear D gene. This CDR3 has 13 residues. V was pared by 2 bases and J by 2 bases, with 10 bases between. Per germline, CDR1 SQVTM and CDR2 ANQGSEA. The CDR3 sequence is CSVEKGNPYEQYF. For the CDR3, the DNA is TGCAGCGTTGAAAAAGGGAACCCCTACGAGCAGTACTTC.

The chain links TRBV7-2 to TRBJ1-2; TRBD1 aligns across 9 bases. This CDR3 has 15 residues. V trimming: 1 base; J trimming: 3 bases; junction bases outside the gene matches: 3. Germline assignment: CDR1 SGHTA and CDR2 FQGNSA. The CDR3, as DNA: TGTGCCAGCAGCTTAGGTGGGACAGGGTACTATGGCTACACCTTC. Its protein is CASSLGGTGYYGYTF.

CDR3 sequence (DNA): TGCAGTGGCATGGACAGAAGCACAGATACGCAGTATTTT. Amino acid sequence: CSGMDRSTDTQYF. The gene calls are TRBV20-1 and TRBJ2-3; D may be TRBD1 (6 bases). Trimming took 7 bases from V and 0 from J, leaving 11 bases between them. Germline V gives CDR1 DFQATT, CDR2 SNEGSKA (reference sequence). The CDR3 has 13 amino acids.

This clonotype occurred a few times. This chain connects TRBV6-5 to TRBJ1-6; D may be TRBD1 (6 bases). V shed 2 bases and J shed 6 bases, with 8 bases lying between them. The CDR3 length is 14 residues. Germline CDR1 MNHEY, CDR2 SVGAGI. The CDR3 region is CASSYGGPNSPLHF. Here the CDR3 DNA reads TGTGCCAGCAGTTACGGGGGCCCTAATTCACCCCTCCACTTT.

This clonotype was seen a handful of times. This chain uses TRBV6-1 with TRBJ1-6, with D perhaps TRBD1 (5 bases). The CDR3 spans 16 residues. In germline, CDR1 is MNHNS, CDR2 SASEGT. V shed 8 bases and J shed 0 bases, with 14 bases lying between them. The CDR3 DNA reads as TGTGCCAGCCAATCCGGGACGGGCTCCTATAATTCACCCCTCCACTTT. Its translation is CASQSGTGSYNSPLHF.

CDR3 sequence reads: CASSWTGGSADTQYF. The CDR3 DNA reads as TGTGCCAGCAGCTGGACAGGGGGGTCAGCAGATACGCAGTATTTT. V gene TRBV11-3 combines with J gene TRBJ2-3; TRBD1 matches 10 bases. V shed 4 bases, J shed 4 bases, and the junction held 5 bases outside the gene matches. From germline, CDR1 is SGHNT and CDR2 YENEEA. CDR3 length: 15 amino acids.

The chain combines TRBV20-1 with TRBJ2-3; perhaps TRBD2 as D (6 bases). V dropped 6 bases and J dropped 0 bases, with 13 bases sitting between them. The CDR3 has 14 residues. Germline CDR1 reads DFQATT; CDR2 reads SNEGSKA (reference sequence). The CDR3 spells CSAPGLMSTDTQYF. The CDR3 DNA sequence: TGCAGTGCCCCAGGACTAATGAGCACAGATACGCAGTATTTT.

This clonotype was detected only a few times. The V and J genes are TRBV6-1 and TRBJ2-7; 7 bases match TRBD1. CDR3 size: 11 residues. Germline lookup yields CDR1 MNHNS and CDR2 SASEGT. V gave up 3 bases and J gave up 7 bases; unmatched junction bases: 0. CDR3 in amino acids: CASSDRGEQYF. CDR3 nucleotide sequence: TGTGCCAGCAGTGACAGGGGGGAGCAGTACTTC.

The rearrangement uses TRBV5-1 and TRBJ1-2; TRBD1 matches at 7 bases. Losses at the gene ends were 0 bases for V and 4 bases for J; bases not matched to a gene: 6. The CDR3 consists of 15 residues. Germline CDR1 SGHRS, CDR2 YFSETQ. The CDR3 region is CASSLVTGDLYGYTF. For the CDR3, the DNA is TGCGCCAGCAGCTTGGTTACAGGGGATCTCTATGGCTACACCTTC.

This clonotype was detected a few times. The V call is TRBV29-1, the J call TRBJ2-5, with D uncertain. The length of the CDR3 is 13 residues. Trimming pared 3 bases from V and 1 base from J, leaving 9 bases between. CDR1 SQVTM and CDR2 ANQGSEA come from the germline V gene. The CDR3 loop reads CSVERRTQETQYF. CDR3 nucleotides: TGCAGCGTTGAGCGTCGGACCCAAGAGACCCAGTACTTC.

This clonotype has only one observation. The chain joins TRBV7-2 to TRBJ2-3; 9 nucleotides align to TRBD1. Trimming removed 5 bases from V and 6 bases from J; junction bases left unmatched: 6. The germline V gene encodes CDR1 SGHTA and CDR2 FQGNSA. This CDR3 has 14 residues. The CDR3 protein is CASSRQGVRDTQYF. CDR3 sequence (DNA): TGTGCCAGCAGCCGACAGGGGGTCCGGGATACGCAGTATTTT.

The V and J genes are TRBV5-1 and TRBJ2-5, with D uncertain. CDR1 is SGHRS, CDR2 YFSETQ, per germline. The CDR3 is 13 amino acids. Trimming took 1 base from V and 3 from J, leaving 7 bases between them. The CDR3 region is CASSLWVEETQYF. The CDR3 DNA follows: TGCGCCAGCAGCTTGTGGGTGGAAGAGACCCAGTACTTC.

The chain links TRBV5-1 to TRBJ1-1; weak D call: TRBD1 (6 bases). Trimming removed 1 base from V and 1 base from J, with 17 bases in between. Germline-derived CDR1 and CDR2 are SGHRS and YFSETQ. This CDR3 comprises 17 residues. The CDR3 loop is CASSLNPRGSGNTEAFF. The CDR3 DNA reads TGCGCCAGCAGCTTGAATCCCAGGGGAAGCGGGAACACTGAAGCTTTCTTT.

In this sample, this clonotype turned up a few times. The genes are TRBV20-1 and TRBJ2-3, with 7 positions matching TRBD2. This CDR3 region has 16 residues. V trimming: 4 bases; J trimming: 2 bases; junction bases outside the gene matches: 12. Germline V CDR1 and CDR2: DFQATT, SNEGSKA (reference sequence). In DNA form, the CDR3 reads TGCAGTGCTACGATAACTAGCGTTCGGATCACAGATACGCAGTATTTT. Encoded protein: CSATITSVRITDTQYF.

This clonotype was counted a few times. This chain links TRBV20-1 with TRBJ2-7, with 8 bases lining up with TRBD1. Per the germline V gene, CDR1 is DFQATT and CDR2 is SNEGSKA (reference sequence). The ends lost 6 bases at V and 2 bases at J; junction bases unmatched: 9. This CDR3 contains 14 residues. For the CDR3, the DNA is TGCAGTGCCATCCCCGGGACAGGTCCCTACGAGCAGTACTTC. Translation gives CSAIPGTGPYEQYF.

This chain joins TRBV9 and TRBJ2-1; the match to TRBD2 covers 10 bases. CDR1 SGDLS and CDR2 YYNGEE come from the germline V gene. After removal of 3 bases from V and 4 bases from J, the junction contained 4 bases not matched to a gene. The length of the CDR3 is 15 residues. The CDR3 coding sequence is TGTGCCAGCAGCGGGGGACTAGCGATGTACAATGAGCAGTTCTTC. Translating gives CASSGGLAMYNEQFF.

The chain carries TRBV19 and TRBJ2-7; a possible D gene is TRBD2 (6 bases). V gave up 3 bases and J gave up 3 bases, with 18 bases separating them. The CDR3 sequence is 16 residues long. CDR1 and CDR2 (germline): LNHDA, SQIVND (reference sequence). DNA of the CDR3: TGTGCCAGTAGTATGAAAGGAGGCGGAGGGGTCTACGAGCAGTACTTC. Translated, it gives CASSMKGGGGVYEQYF.

A few counts support this clonotype. The V and J genes are TRBV7-2 and TRBJ2-7; 8 positions agree with TRBD1. Losses at the gene ends were 7 bases for V and 2 bases for J; bases not matched to a gene: 10. Looked up from germline, CDR1 is SGHTA and CDR2 is FQGNSA. The length of the CDR3 is 15 residues. CDR3 DNA sequence: TGTGCCAGCACCCTCGGACAGGGTAGCACCTACGAGCAGTACTTC. Its protein product is CASTLGQGSTYEQYF. The whole variable domain, filled in from reference TRBV7-2 and TRBJ2-7, reads GAGVSQSPSNKVTEKGKDVELRCDPISGHTALYWYRQSLGQGLEFLIYFQGNSAPDKSGLPSDRFSAERTGGSVSTLTIQRTQQEDSAVYLCASTLGQGSTYEQYFGPGTRLTVT.

This clonotype was counted only a few times. This sequence joins TRBV6-5 and TRBJ2-5; 12 positions agree with TRBD2. Trimming took 4 bases from V and 12 from J; bases not matched to a gene: 15. Per germline, CDR1 MNHEY and CDR2 SVGAGI. This CDR3 region has 16 residues. Here the CDR3 DNA reads TGTGCCAGCAGTTCCAAACCATCGGGACTAGCGGGTCTCAAGTACTTC. Its protein is CASSSKPSGLAGLKYF.

This clonotype was recorded a few times. V is TRBV24-1 and J is TRBJ2-1, with a possible D match to TRBD2 (6 bases). The CDR3 is made up of 13 amino acids. The V and J ends lost 4 bases and 7 bases respectively, with 10 bases between them. Germline-derived CDR1 and CDR2 are KGHDR and SFDVKD. The CDR3 region has the DNA TGTGCCACCAGTGACCCGGGACTGAATGAGCAGTTCTTC. The encoded protein is CATSDPGLNEQFF.

V is TRBV18 and J is TRBJ2-3, with a tentative D call TRBD2 (5 bases). The V gene's germline CDR1 is KGHSH and CDR2 LQKENI. The CDR3 contains 16 residues. V lost 2 bases, J lost 1 base, and 13 bases lay in between. CDR3: CASSPIRLAGTDTQYF. The CDR3 DNA reads as TGTGCCAGCTCACCAATCAGGCTAGCTGGCACAGATACGCAGTATTTT. Supplemented by reference TRBV18 and TRBJ2-3, the full variable domain reads NAGVMQNPRHLVRRRGQEARLRCSPMKGHSHVYWYRQLPEEGLKFMVYLQKENIIDESGMPKERFSAEFPKEGPSILRIQQVVRGDSAAYFCASSPIRLAGTDTQYFGPGTRLTVL.

The chain links TRBV12-3 or TRBV12-4 to TRBJ2-3; 9 positions agree with TRBD2. The CDR3 runs to 15 residues. V lost 5 bases and J lost 5; bases outside the gene matches: 8. This CDR3 is CASSELAGAGDTQYF. CDR3 sequence (DNA): TGTGCCAGCAGTGAATTAGCGGGAGCGGGAGATACGCAGTATTTT.

The table lists this clonotype with many counts. The gene calls are TRBV12-3 or TRBV12-4 and TRBJ2-7; 7 nucleotides align to TRBD1. The CDR3 is 14 residues long. The trim removed 5 bases at V and 1 base at J, leaving 5 bases unmatched. CDR3 nucleotide sequence: TGTGCCAGCAGTCCTGGACAGGAGTCCTACGAGCAGTACTTC. As protein: CASSPGQESYEQYF.

V and J are TRBV4-2 and TRBJ2-3, with TRBD2 identical over 10 bases. The CDR3 covers 17 residues. The V segment lost 0 bases and the J segment 4 bases; nucleotides outside the gene matches: 7. The germline V gene encodes CDR1 LGHNA and CDR2 YNFKEQ. CDR3 protein: CASSQDRASGSPDTQYF. The CDR3 DNA reads as TGTGCCAGCAGCCAAGATCGGGCTAGCGGGAGCCCAGATACGCAGTATTTT.

The chain links TRBV5-1 to TRBJ1-4, with D perhaps TRBD1 (6 bases). The CDR3 consists of 16 residues. Germline CDR1 SGHRS, CDR2 YFSETQ. Between the trimmed V and J ends, which lost 4 bases and 8 bases, there was a span of 21 bases. In nucleotides, the CDR3 is TGCGCCAGCAGCCGCGGGACAAGGGGGGCACAGGAAAAACTGTTTTTT. Its protein is CASSRGTRGAQEKLFF.

This chain connects TRBV7-9 to TRBJ1-2, with a weak D call TRBD1 (6 bases). This CDR3 spans 14 amino acids. Germline assignment: CDR1 SEHNR and CDR2 FQNEAQ (reference sequence). With 1 base removed from V and 6 bases from J, the gap between germline ends came to 12 bases. The CDR3 coding sequence is TGTGCCAGCAGCTTAGTTTCCCAGGGGAATGGCTACACCTTC. Its protein is CASSLVSQGNGYTF.

This clonotype was counted at least ten times. This chain links TRBV2 with TRBJ2-1, with a tentative D call TRBD2 (5 bases). The CDR3 has 16 residues. In germline, CDR1 is SNHLY, CDR2 FYNNEI. The V end lost 9 bases, the J end lost 0 bases, and 18 bases lay between the germline ends. Written as DNA, the CDR3 is TGTGCCAGTCTGAATCTAGCCGTCAGCTCCTACAATGAGCAGTTCTTC. As protein: CASLNLAVSSYNEQFF.

This clonotype was seen a few times. This chain connects TRBV6-2 or TRBV6-3 to TRBJ1-5; 11 positions agree with TRBD1. V dropped 6 bases and J dropped 2; count of bases not matched to a gene: 9. Per germline, CDR1 MNHEY and CDR2 SVGEGT. The CDR3 totals 17 residues. The CDR3 here is CASSTGQGALGNQPQHF. The CDR3, as DNA: TGTGCCAGCAGCACCGGACAGGGGGCATTAGGCAATCAGCCCCAGCATTTT.

The chain employs TRBV7-9 and TRBJ1-4, with D perhaps TRBD1 (6 bases). CDR1 and CDR2 from the germline V gene are SEHNR and FQNEAQ (reference sequence). Trimming cost V 6 bases and J 3 bases, with 14 bases left between them. This CDR3 has 15 amino acids. The CDR3 reads CASRRTGSPNEKLFF. In DNA form, the CDR3 reads TGTGCCAGCAGGCGAACAGGGAGCCCTAATGAAAAACTGTTTTTT.